A few counts support the clone carrying this TCR beta chain. The CDR3 runs 14 residues. V was clipped by 3 bases and J by 3 bases; unmatched bases: 3. The germline V gene encodes CDR1 MNHEY and CDR2 SMNVEV (reference sequence). This sample is drawn from a study of blood T cell repertoires in COVID-19. Assay used: immunoSEQ multiplex PCR; TCRdb lists only in-frame clones, some missing. The data show under 400,000 clones, 65% to 90% seen once. The V and J genes are TRBV27 and TRBJ2-7; 9 bases are a match to TRBD2. The receptor's source is a woman aged 40 to 50 with acute COVID-19. Sequencing used PBMCs or T cells enriched from blood (not recorded which). The CDR3 loop reads CASSLLAGNYEQYF. CDR3 nucleotide sequence: TGTGCCAGCAGTTTGCTAGCGGGGAACTACGAGCAGTACTTC.